This paragraph covers one TCR beta chain sequence. An input of roughly 0.5 to 1 ug of RNA was subjected to reverse transcription using random hexamers. Using its own MiXCR run on the immunoSEQ multiplex PCR reads, TCRdb lists one record per CDR3 protein. This sample has about 120,000 distinct CDR3 sequences, with roughly 94% found just once. These data are taken from a study of CD8 T cells in Susac syndrome. The CDR3 runs to 15 residues. V gave up 0 bases and J gave up 3 bases, with 15 bases separating them. The germline CDR1 and CDR2 sequences are DFQATT and SNEGSKA (reference sequence). This clonotype was sampled from a human donor with Susac syndrome. J is TRBJ2-7 and V is TRBV20-1; D is perhaps TRBD1 (6 bases). Sequences were obtained from CD8+ T cells from PBMCs. The CDR3 sequence: CSARDRQGQVYEQYF. The CDR3, as DNA: TGCAGTGCTAGAGATCGGCAGGGACAAGTCTACGAGCAGTACTTC.